The clone carrying this T cell receptor beta chain was found a few times. Germline loops: CDR1 SGHRS, CDR2 YFSETQ. J was trimmed by 1 base and V by 0 bases; bases with no gene match: 6. The CDR3 sequence is 17 residues long. The whole isolated RNA underwent reverse transcription, so sequencing captured expressed TCRB transcripts. Here immunoSEQ multiplex PCR was the method, and the copy in TCRdb shows in-frame clones only, minus some. This table has about 340,000 clones, 8% appearing once. These data come from a study of beta chain features in type 1 diabetes. The V gene is TRBV5-1, the J gene TRBJ2-2, with TRBD2 matching 7 bases. The sequencing input was central memory CD4+ T cells from blood. This clonotype originated in a woman younger than 35 in good health. CDR3 DNA sequence: TGCGCCAGCAGCTTGGCTGGCGGGAGTTGGAACACCGGGGAGCTGTTTTTT. The encoded protein is CASSLAGGSWNTGELFF. Together with reference TRBV5-1 and TRBJ2-2, the CDR3 gives the full variable domain: KAGVTQTPRYLIKTRGQQVTLSCSPISGHRSVSWYQQTPGQGLQFLFEYFSETQRNKGNFPGRFSGRQFSNSRSEMNVSTLELGDSALYLCASSLAGGSWNTGELFFGEGSRLTVL.